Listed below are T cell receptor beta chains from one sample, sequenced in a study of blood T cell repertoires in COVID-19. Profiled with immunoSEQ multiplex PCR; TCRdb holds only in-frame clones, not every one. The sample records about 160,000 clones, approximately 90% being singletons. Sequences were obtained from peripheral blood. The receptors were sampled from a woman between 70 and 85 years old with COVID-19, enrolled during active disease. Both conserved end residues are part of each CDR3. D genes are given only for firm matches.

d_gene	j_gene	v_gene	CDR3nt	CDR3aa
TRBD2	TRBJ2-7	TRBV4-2	TGTGCCAGCAGCCAAGGACTAGCGGGGGCGTACGAGCAGTACTTC	CASSQGLAGAYEQYF
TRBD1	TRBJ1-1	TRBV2	TGTGCCAGCAGTGGTCGACAGGGGGCGAGTGCTTTCTTT	CASSGRQGASAFF
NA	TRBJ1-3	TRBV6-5	TGTGCCAGCAGTTACTCCCGCTCTGGAAACACCATATATTTT	CASSYSRSGNTIYF
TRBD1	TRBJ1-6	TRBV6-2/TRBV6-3	TGTGCCAGCAGCACCCAACAGGGGAGCAATTCACCCCTCCACTTT	CASSTQQGSNSPLHF
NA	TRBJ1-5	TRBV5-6	TGTGCCAGCAGCCGAGGCAGGGTTAGCAATCAGCCCCAGCATTTT	CASSRGRVSNQPQHF
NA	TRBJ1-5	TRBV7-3	TGTGCCAGCAGCTTAAAAACGGACACCTATCAGCCCCAGCATTTT	CASSLKTDTYQPQHF
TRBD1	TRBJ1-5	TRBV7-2	TGTGCCAGCAGCTTGGGGACAGGGAGGAGCAATCAGCCCCAGCATTTT	CASSLGTGRSNQPQHF
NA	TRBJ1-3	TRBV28	TGTGCCAGCAGTTTACTAGTTTCTGGAAACACCATATATTTT	CASSLLVSGNTIYF
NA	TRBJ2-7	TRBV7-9	TGTGCCAGCAGCGCCTTTGGCTCCTGGGGACAAACCTACGAGCAGTACTTC	CASSAFGSWGQTYEQYF
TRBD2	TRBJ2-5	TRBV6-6	TGTGCCAGCAGCCCCGGGGGGGCGGTTGAGACCCAGTACTTC	CASSPGGAVETQYF
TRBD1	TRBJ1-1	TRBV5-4	TGTGCCAGCAGTTGGGGGACAGGAATTTATCCGAACACTGAAGCTTTCTTT	CASSWGTGIYPNTEAFF
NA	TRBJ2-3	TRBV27	TGTGCCAGCAGTTTTTCCACTACCGTAGATACGCAGTATTTT	CASSFSTTVDTQYF
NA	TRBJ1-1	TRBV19	TGTGCCAGTACCCTGCGGGGGCTTGAAGCTTTCTTT	CASTLRGLEAFF
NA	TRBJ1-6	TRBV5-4	TGTGCCAGCAGCAAGACAGGAGTCTCTTCACCCCTCCACTTT	CASSKTGVSSPLHF
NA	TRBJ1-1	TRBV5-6	TGTGCCAGCAGCTTAATACAGGGGAACACTGAAGCTTTCTTT	CASSLIQGNTEAFF
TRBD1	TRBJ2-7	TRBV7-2	TGTGCCAGCAACCTACGACAGGGCCCCACCTACGAGCAGTACTTC	CASNLRQGPTYEQYF